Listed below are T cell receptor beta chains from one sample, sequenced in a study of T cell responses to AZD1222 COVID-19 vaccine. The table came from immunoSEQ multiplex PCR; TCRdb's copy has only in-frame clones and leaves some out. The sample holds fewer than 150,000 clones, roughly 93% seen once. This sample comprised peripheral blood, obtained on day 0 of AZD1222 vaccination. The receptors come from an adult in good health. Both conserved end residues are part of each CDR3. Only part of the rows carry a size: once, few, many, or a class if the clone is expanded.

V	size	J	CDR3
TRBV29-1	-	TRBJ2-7	CSVVGSGRPTYEQYF
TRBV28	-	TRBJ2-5	CASSPGLAGSETQYF
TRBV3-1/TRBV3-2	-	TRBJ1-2	CASSQDPGTGLASYGYTF
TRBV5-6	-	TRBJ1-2	CASSLLSGGTHYGYTF
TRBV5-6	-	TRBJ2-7	CASSTRGLAETYEQYF
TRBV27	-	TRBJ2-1	CASSLRLAGGPGNEQFF
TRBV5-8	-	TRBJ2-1	CASSFGGGLVEQFF
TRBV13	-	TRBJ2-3	CASTRRGAWGTDTQYF
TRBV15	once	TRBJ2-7	CATSLLLGEGYEQYF
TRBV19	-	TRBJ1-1	CASSYWGTEAFF
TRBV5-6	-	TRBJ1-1	CASSFKGQGISDEAFF
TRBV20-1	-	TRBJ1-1	CRAGAGTEAFF
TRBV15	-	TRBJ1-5	CATSRAGASNQPQHF
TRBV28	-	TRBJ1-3	CASSLSFSGNTIYF
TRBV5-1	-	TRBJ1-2	CASSLRQGAGYGYTF
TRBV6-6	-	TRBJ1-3	CASSFTGQGIGNTIYF
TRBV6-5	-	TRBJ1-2	CASSNQGRPYGYTF
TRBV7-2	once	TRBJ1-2	CASSGDRGIGGYTF
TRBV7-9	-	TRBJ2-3	CASSFPGADTQYF
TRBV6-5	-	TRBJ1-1	CASSYSIGRRPEAFF
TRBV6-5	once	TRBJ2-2	CASRQGRAGELFF
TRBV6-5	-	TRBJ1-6	CASTADGGTGSPLHF
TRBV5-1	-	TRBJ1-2	CASSLDVNSLNYGYTF
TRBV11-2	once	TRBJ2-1	CASSLAYTGPGVGIEQFF
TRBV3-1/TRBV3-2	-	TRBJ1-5	CASSQSGGPQHF
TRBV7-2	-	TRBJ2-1	CASSSPTGAFNEQFF
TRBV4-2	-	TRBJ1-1	CASSQVGLGDEAFF
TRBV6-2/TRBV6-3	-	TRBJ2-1	CASSYLLQKREGRQEQFF
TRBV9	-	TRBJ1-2	CASSVTREGGYTF
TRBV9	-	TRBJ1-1	CASNKQDYPGTEAFF
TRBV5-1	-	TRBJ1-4	CASRSGTGDEKLFF
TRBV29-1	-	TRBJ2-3	CSVGGLTFTDTQYF
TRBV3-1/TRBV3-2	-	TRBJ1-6	CASSQFAGGGSPLHF
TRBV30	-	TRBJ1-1	CAWTPRASPEAFF
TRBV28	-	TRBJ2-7	CASSPQAGGAYEQYF
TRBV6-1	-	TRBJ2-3	CASSQGLAGRTDTQYF
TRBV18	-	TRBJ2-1	CASSPRQGPPYNEQFF
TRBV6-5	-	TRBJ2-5	CASSYRDSKLTQYF
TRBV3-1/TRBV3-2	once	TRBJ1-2	CASSQEAYPGTAYGYTF
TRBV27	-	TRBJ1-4	CASSRAPSEKLFF
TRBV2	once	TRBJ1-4	CASSGTRANEKLFF
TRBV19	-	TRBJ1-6	CASSVSNSPLHF
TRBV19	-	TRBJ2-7	CASRSQGSHEQYF
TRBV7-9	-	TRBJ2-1	CASSTRTGLRNEQFF
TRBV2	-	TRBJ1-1	CASRPGQGHTEAFF
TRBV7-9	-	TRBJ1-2	CASSIGVRGYTF
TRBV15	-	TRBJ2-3	CATSRDPGTGNTQYF
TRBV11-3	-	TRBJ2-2	CASSFGPPGTGELFF
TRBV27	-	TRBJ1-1	CASWKINTEAFF
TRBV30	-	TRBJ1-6	CAWSVWAGRNSPLHF
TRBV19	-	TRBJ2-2	CASSLLVGLAGFAGELFF
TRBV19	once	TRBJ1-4	CASSMTPGQPNEKLFF
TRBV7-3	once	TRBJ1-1	CASSLTPGADTEAFF
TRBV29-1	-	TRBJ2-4	CSVSGLPGAGGIQYF